This note documents a single T cell receptor (beta chain) sequence. As yet, its antigen is unknown. The source of the sample is a study of radiotherapy plus CTLA-4 blockade in lung cancer. Whole-study findings and limits: Researchers report tumor-derived TCR clones expanding in blood after radiotherapy plus ipilimumab.

Assay: immunoSEQ multiplex PCR; the TCRdb copy retains only in-frame clones and omits some. In the table there are about 90,000 clones, around 86% of which are singletons. Unmatched junction bases numbered 10, after V lost 7 bases and J lost 8 bases. The CDR3 consists of 13 residues. Germline CDR1 and CDR2: MNHEY and SVGAGI. V and J are TRBV6-5 and TRBJ1-1; TRBD1 matches 7 bases. The source material was peripheral blood, sampled from a patient treated with radiotherapy plus ipilimumab. The clonotype originates from a human donor with non-small cell lung cancer that progressed on radiotherapy plus ipilimumab. For the CDR3, the DNA is TGTGCCAGCAAGAGAGAAGTGACAGGGGAAGCTTTCTTT. Its translation is CASKREVTGEAFF.